The source of this TCR beta chain is a study of T cells in Graves' hyperthyroidism and ophthalmopathy. Turning to the study itself: Once the initial diagnosis was made, peripheral blood was obtained before any treatment.

The CDR3 contains 14 residues. Trimming cost V 4 bases and J 6 bases; bases outside gene matches: 6. CDR1 is SGHRS, CDR2 YFSETQ, per germline. Study-level findings and limits: Blood shared most expanded thyroid clonotypes above 0.001.

Authors of the study amplified TCR beta CDR3 regions from RNA transcripts. The study used the HTBI primer set for a first-round RT-PCR of the TCR CDR3. One entry per CDR3 protein, called by TCRdb with MiXCR from the multiplex PCR reads. The table has roughly 500,000 distinct CDR3 sequences, about 20% seen once; the top ten hold around 50%. Exclusion criteria comprised uncontrolled infection, other autoimmune disease, pregnancy or lactation. Diagnosing involved the use of clinical symptoms, serum thyroxine and TRAb, thyroid ultrasound and orbital computed tomography. As for this clonotype: What it binds is unknown.

This clonotype was sampled from a woman aged 70-85 years with Graves' ophthalmopathy. The sample taken for sequencing was blood. This chain uses TRBV5-1 with TRBJ2-1; 8 nucleotides match TRBD2. CDR3 region: CASSTSGSSNEQFF. For the CDR3, the DNA is TGCGCCAGCAGCACCAGCGGGAGTTCCAATGAGCAGTTCTTC.